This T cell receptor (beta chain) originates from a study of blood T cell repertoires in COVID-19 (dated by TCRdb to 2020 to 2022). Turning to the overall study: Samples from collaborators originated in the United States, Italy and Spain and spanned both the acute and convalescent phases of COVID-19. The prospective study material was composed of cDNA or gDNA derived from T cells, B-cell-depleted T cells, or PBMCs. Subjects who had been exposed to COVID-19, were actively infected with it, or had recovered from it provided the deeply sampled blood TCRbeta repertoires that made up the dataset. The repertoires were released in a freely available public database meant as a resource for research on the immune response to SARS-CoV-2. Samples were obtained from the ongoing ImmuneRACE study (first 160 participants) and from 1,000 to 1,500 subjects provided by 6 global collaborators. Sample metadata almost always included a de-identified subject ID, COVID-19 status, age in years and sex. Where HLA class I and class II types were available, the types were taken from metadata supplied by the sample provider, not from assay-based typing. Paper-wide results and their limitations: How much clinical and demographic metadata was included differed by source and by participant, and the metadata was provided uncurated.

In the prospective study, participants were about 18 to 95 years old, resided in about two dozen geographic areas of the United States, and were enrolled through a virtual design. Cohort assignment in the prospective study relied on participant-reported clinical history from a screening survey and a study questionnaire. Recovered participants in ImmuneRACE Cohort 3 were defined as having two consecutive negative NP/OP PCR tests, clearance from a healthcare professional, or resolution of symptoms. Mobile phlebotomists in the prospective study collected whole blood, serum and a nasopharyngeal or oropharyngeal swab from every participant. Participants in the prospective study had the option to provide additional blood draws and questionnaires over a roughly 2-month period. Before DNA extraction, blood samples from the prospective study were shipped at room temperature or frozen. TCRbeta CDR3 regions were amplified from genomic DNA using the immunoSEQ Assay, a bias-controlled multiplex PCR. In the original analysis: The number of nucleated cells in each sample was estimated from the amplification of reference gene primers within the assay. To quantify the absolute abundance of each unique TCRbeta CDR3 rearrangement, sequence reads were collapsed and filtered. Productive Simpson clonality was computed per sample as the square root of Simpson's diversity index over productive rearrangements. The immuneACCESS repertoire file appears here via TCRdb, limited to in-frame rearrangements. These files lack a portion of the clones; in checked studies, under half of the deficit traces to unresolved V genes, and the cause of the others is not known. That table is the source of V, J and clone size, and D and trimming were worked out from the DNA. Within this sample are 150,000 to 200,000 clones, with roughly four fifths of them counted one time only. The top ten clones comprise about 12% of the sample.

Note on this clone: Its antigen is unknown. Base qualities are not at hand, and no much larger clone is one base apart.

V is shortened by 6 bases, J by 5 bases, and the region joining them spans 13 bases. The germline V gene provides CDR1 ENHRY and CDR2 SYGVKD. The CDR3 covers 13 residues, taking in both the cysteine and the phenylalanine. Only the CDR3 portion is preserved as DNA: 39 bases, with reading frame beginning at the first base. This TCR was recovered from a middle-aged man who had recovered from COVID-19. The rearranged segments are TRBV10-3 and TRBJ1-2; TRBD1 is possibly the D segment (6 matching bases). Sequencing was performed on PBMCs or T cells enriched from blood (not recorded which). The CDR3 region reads CAIRETGEYGYTF. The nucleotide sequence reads TGTGCCATCAGAGAGACAGGAGAGTATGGCTACACCTTC.